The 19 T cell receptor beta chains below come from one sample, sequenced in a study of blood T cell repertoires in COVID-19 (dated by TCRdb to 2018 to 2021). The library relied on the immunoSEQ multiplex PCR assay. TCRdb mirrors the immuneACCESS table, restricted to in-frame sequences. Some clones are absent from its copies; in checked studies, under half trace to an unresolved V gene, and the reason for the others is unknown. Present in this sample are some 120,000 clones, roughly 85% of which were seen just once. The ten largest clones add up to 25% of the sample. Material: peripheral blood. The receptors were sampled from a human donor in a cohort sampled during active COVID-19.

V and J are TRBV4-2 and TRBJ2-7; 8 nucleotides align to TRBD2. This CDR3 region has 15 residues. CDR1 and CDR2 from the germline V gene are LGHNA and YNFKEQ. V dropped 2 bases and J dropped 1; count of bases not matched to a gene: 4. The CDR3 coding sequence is TGTGCCAGCAGCCAACCGGGACTAGTATCCTACGAGCAGTACTTC. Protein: CASSQPGLVSYEQYF.

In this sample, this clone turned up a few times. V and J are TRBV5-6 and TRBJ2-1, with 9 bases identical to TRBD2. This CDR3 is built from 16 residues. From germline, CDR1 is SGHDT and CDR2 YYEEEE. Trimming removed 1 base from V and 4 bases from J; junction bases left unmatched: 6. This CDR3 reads CASSLMSSGDYNEQFF. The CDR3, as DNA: TGTGCCAGCAGCTTGATGTCTAGCGGGGATTACAATGAGCAGTTCTTC.

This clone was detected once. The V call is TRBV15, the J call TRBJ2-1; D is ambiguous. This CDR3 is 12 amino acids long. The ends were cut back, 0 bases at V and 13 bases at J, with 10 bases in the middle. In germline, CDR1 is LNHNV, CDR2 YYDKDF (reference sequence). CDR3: CATSREHSRQFF. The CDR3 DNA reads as TGTGCCACCAGCAGAGAGCACTCAAGACAGTTCTTC.

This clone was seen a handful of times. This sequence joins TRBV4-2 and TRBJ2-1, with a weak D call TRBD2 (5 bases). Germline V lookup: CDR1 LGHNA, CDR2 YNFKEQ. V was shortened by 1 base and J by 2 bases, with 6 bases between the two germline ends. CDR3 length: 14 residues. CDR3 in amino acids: CASSQGGTYNEQFF. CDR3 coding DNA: TGTGCCAGCAGCCAAGGAGGGACCTACAATGAGCAGTTCTTC.

The CDR3 sequence is CAWSGTGIYGYTF. The DNA for the CDR3 is TGTGCCTGGAGTGGGACAGGGATCTATGGCTACACCTTC. The genes are TRBV30 and TRBJ1-2, with TRBD1 matching over 8 bases. Trimming took 1 base from V and 4 from J; bases not matched to a gene: 2. The CDR3 extends over 13 amino acids. Germline V gene data show CDR1 as GTSNPN and CDR2 as SVGIG (reference sequence).

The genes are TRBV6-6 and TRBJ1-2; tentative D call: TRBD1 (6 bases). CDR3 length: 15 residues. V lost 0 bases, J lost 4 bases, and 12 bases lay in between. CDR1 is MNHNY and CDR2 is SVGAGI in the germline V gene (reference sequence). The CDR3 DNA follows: TGTGCCAGCAGTTACTCTATGGACAGACCCTATGGCTACACCTTC. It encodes CASSYSMDRPYGYTF.

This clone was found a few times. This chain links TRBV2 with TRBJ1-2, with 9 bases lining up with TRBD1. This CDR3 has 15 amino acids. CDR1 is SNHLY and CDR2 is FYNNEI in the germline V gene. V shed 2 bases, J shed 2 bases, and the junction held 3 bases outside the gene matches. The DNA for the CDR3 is TGTGCCAGCAGTGAAATCGGACAGGGGAACTATGGCTACACCTTC. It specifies CASSEIGQGNYGYTF.

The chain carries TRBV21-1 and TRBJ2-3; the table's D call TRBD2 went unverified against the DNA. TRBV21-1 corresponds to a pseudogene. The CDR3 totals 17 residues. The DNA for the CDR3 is TGTGCCAGCAGCGTATACCGGACTAGCGGCCGCACAGATACGCAGTATTTT. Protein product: CASSVYRTSGRTDTQYF.

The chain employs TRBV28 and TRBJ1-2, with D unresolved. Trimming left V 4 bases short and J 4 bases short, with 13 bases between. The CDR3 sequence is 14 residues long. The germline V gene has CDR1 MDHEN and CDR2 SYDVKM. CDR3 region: CASSSVGMAYGYTF. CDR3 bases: TGTGCCAGCAGTTCCGTCGGGATGGCCTATGGCTACACCTTC.

CDR3 bases: TGTGCCACCAGCAGGGGGGACAGGGGTCGAGAGACTGAAGCTTTCTTT. It encodes CATSRGDRGRETEAFF. The chain recombines TRBV15 with TRBJ1-1; 10 bases map to TRBD1. Germline-derived CDR1 and CDR2 are LNHNV and YYDKDF (reference sequence). Trimming removed 3 bases from V and 5 bases from J; junction bases left unmatched: 9. The CDR3 has 16 residues.

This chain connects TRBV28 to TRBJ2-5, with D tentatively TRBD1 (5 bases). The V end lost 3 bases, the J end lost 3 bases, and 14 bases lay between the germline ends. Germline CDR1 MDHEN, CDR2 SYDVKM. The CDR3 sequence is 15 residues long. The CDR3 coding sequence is TGTGCCAGCAGTTTTATCGAAACAGGAAAAGAGACCCAGTACTTC. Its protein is CASSFIETGKETQYF.

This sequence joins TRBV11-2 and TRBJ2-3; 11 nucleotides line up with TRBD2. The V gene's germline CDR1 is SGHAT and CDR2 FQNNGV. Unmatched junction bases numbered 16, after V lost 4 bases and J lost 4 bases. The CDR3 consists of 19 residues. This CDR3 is CASSYRTSGRPTGSDTQYF. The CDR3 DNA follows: TGTGCCAGCAGCTACCGGACTAGCGGGCGTCCAACGGGATCAGATACGCAGTATTTT.

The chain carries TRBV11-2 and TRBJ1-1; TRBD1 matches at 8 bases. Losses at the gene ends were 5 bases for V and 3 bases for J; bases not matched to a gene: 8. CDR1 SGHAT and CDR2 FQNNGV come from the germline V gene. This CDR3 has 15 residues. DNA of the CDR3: TGTGCCAGCAGCCCGCTGAGGACAGGGTACACTGAAGCTTTCTTT. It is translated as CASSPLRTGYTEAFF.

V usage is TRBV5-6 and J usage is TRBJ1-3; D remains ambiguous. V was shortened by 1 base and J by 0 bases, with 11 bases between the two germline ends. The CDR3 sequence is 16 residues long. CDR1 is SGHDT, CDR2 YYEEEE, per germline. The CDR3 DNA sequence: TGTGCCAGCAGCTTGAATCCGTCAGGCTCTGGAAACACCATATATTTT. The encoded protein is CASSLNPSGSGNTIYF. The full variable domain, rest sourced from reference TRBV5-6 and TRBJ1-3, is DAGVTQSPTHLIKTRGQQVTLRCSPKSGHDTVSWYQQALGQGPQFIFQYYEEEERQRGNFPDRFSGHQFPNYSSELNVNALLLGDSALYLCASSLNPSGSGNTIYFGEGSWLTVV.

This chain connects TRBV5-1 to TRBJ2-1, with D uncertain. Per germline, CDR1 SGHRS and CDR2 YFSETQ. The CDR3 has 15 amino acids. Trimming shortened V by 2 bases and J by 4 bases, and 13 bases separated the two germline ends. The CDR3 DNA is TGCGCCAGCAGCTTCGAGAGCGCGTCTTACAATGAGCAGTTCTTC. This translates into CASSFESASYNEQFF.

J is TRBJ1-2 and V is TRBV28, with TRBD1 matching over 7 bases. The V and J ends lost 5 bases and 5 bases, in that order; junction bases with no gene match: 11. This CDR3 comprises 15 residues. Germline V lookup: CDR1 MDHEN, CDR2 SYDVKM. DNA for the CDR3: TGTGCCAGCAGTCCTTGGGACAGAACAAATTATGGCTACACCTTC. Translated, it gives CASSPWDRTNYGYTF.

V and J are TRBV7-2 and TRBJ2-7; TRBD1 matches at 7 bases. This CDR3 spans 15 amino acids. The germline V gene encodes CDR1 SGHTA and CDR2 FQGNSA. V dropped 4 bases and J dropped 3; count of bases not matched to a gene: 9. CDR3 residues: CASSSTGTDHYEQYF. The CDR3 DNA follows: TGTGCCAGCAGCTCCACCGGGACAGACCACTACGAGCAGTACTTC.

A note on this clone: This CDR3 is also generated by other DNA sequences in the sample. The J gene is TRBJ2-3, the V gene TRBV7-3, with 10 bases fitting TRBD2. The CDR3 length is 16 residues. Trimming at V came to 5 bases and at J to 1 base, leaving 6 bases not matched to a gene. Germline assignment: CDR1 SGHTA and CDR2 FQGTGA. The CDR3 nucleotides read TGTGCCAGCAGCCTCTTCGGGACTAGCGGCACAGATACGCAGTATTTT. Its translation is CASSLFGTSGTDTQYF.

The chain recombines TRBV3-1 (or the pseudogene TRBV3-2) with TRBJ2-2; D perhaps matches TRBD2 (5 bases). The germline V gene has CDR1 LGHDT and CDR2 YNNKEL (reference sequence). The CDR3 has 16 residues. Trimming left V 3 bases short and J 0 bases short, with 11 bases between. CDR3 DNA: TGTGCCAGCAGCCAGATGGCCGGGACGAACACCGGGGAGCTGTTTTTT. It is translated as CASSQMAGTNTGELFF.